These T cell receptor beta chains were read from a single sample in a study of metastatic and nonmetastatic thyroid tumors. Using MiXCR, TCRdb reanalyzed the PCR reads. The sample shows roughly 30,000 clones, 15% to 20% of them seen only once. The sequenced sample was blood. Every receptor here comes from a female donor with papillary thyroid cancer or a benign thyroid nodule (not recorded which). Some clones in this sample may be carry-over from other donors' samples. Both conserved end residues are part of each CDR3. The D gene is left open where the match is weak. The size entry is marked missing in some rows and otherwise reads once, few, many or a size class.

v_gene	j_gene	abundance	d_gene	CDR3aa	CDR3nt
TRBV15	TRBJ2-7	many	-	CATSVPQAYEQYF	TGTGCCACCAGCGTCCCACAGGCCTACGAGCAGTACTTC
TRBV30	TRBJ1-1	many	-	CAWIGTAAFF	TGTGCCTGGATAGGGACGGCGGCTTTCTTT
TRBV11-2	TRBJ2-3	once	-	CASSQESASTDTQYF	TGTGCCAGCAGTCAAGAAAGCGCTAGCACAGATACGCAGTATTTT
TRBV6-1	TRBJ2-2	medium-sized	-	CASRGTGNTGELFF	TGTGCCAGCAGGGGGACGGGGAACACCGGGGAGCTGTTTTTT
TRBV27	TRBJ2-7	few	-	CTSSSTGTPYEQYF	TGCACCAGCAGTTCCACAGGGACGCCCTACGAGCAGTACTTC
TRBV27	TRBJ1-1	few	-	CASNREGPGGTEAFF	TGTGCCAGCAACCGCGAGGGGCCGGGTGGCACTGAAGCTTTCTTT
TRBV11-1	TRBJ1-1	once	TRBD1	CASSSRDRGLGTEAFF	TGTGCCAGCAGCTCACGGGACAGGGGGCTAGGGACTGAAGCTTTCTTT
TRBV4-2	TRBJ2-1	many	TRBD2	CASSQTSGYYNEQFF	TGTGCCAGCAGCCAAACTAGCGGGTACTACAATGAGCAGTTCTTC
TRBV19	TRBJ1-5	many	TRBD1	CASSTVGRGRLGQPQHF	TGTGCCAGTAGTACAGTCGGGAGGGGGCGCCTCGGTCAGCCCCAGCATTTT
TRBV6-1	TRBJ2-3	few	-	CASSEFRSTDTQYF	TGTGCCAGCAGTGAATTTCGGAGCACAGATACGCAGTATTTT
TRBV19	TRBJ2-1	few	TRBD2	CASSKSGGLAGGTRFNEQFF	TGTGCCAGTAGTAAGTCAGGTGGACTAGCGGGAGGGACCCGTTTCAATGAGCAGTTCTTC
TRBV29-1	TRBJ1-2	many	-	CSSRGGPKGGYTF	TGCAGCTCTCGGGGGGGACCCAAGGGTGGCTACACCTTC
TRBV10-3	TRBJ2-4	-	-	CAISESGGVGPPLQEAKNIQYF	TGTGCCATCAGTGAGTCGGGCGGGGTCGGGCCCCCTCTACAGGAGGCCAAAAACATTCAGTACTTC
TRBV12-3/TRBV12-4	TRBJ1-5	-	-	CASSTGQFQPQHF	TGTGCCAGCAGTACCGGACAGTTTCAGCCCCAGCATTTT
TRBV11-2	TRBJ2-2	many	TRBD2	CASSLELAGNTGELFF	TGTGCCAGCAGCTTAGAACTAGCGGGGAACACCGGGGAGCTGTTTTTT
TRBV27	TRBJ2-5	many	-	CASSLVRYGTQETQYF	TGTGCCAGCAGTTTAGTTAGGTATGGGACACAAGAGACCCAGTACTTC
TRBV6-4	TRBJ2-2	medium-sized	-	CASSANPGTGELFF	TGTGCCAGCAGTGCCAACCCGGGCACCGGGGAGCTGTTTTTT
TRBV7-2	TRBJ2-7	-	-	CSSSWGKGFVHEQYF	TGTTCCAGCAGTTGGGGGAAGGGGTTCGTCCACGAGCAGTACTTC
TRBV6-4	TRBJ2-1	many	-	CATSTRDEQFF	TGTGCCACCTCAACCAGGGATGAGCAGTTCTTC
TRBV7-9	TRBJ2-3	many	-	CASSVSGVSDTQYF	TGTGCCAGCAGCGTATCGGGAGTGTCAGATACGCAGTATTTT
TRBV30	TRBJ1-6	many	-	CAWSVLFSKGGILNSPLHF	TGTGCCTGGAGTGTACTGTTTTCGAAGGGGGGTATCCTTAATTCACCCCTCCACTTT
TRBV7-2	TRBJ2-7	many	TRBD1	CASSATGIEQYF	TGTGCCAGCAGCGCGACAGGGATCGAGCAGTACTTC
TRBV12-3/TRBV12-4	TRBJ1-5	-	TRBD1	CASSPGQGLGSNQPQHF	TGTGCCAGCAGTCCGGGACAGGGTTTGGGCAGCAATCAGCCCCAGCATTTT
TRBV6-5	TRBJ2-7	medium-sized	-	CASSYSYGAGEQYF	TGTGCCAGCAGTTACTCCTATGGAGCGGGCGAGCAGTACTTC
TRBV20-1	TRBJ1-5	many	-	CSALPPRGNNQPQHF	TGCAGTGCCCTCCCCCCCAGGGGAAACAATCAGCCCCAGCATTTT
TRBV29-1	TRBJ1-2	few	TRBD1	CSGSEQGDYGYTF	TGCAGCGGATCAGAACAGGGGGACTATGGCTACACCTTC
TRBV6-1	TRBJ2-2	medium-sized	-	CASRPGRYNTGELFF	TGTGCCAGCAGACCCGGACGATATAACACCGGGGAGCTGTTTTTT